A selection of T cell receptor beta chains follows, all from one sample in a study of Graves' ophthalmopathy and Graves' hyperthyroidism. TCRdb reprocessed the multiplex PCR reads via MiXCR and lists one record per CDR3 protein. The repertoire holds 400,000 to 450,000 distinct CDR3 sequences, roughly 21% seen once, with approximately 3.2% in the top ten. Sequenced input: peripheral blood. Receptor source: a woman between 18 and 30 years old with stable Graves' hyperthyroidism. Both conserved end residues are part of each CDR3. The order of the fields is D gene, V gene, J gene, clone size, CDR3 protein, CDR3 DNA. A D gene is named only where the DNA matches it firmly. The size field is filled for only some rows; it gives once, few, many or a size class.

d_gene: NA
v_gene: TRBV12-5
j_gene: TRBJ1-3
abundance: few
CDR3aa: CAGPPGINSGNTIYF
CDR3nt: TGTGCTGGACCCCCCGGTATTAACTCTGGAAACACCATATATTTT

d_gene: NA
v_gene: TRBV6-2/TRBV6-3
j_gene: TRBJ1-3
abundance: many
CDR3aa: CASSFSSGNTIYF
CDR3nt: TGTGCCAGCAGTTTTTCCTCTGGAAACACCATATATTTT

d_gene: NA
v_gene: TRBV27
j_gene: TRBJ2-7
abundance: many
CDR3aa: CASSLRDGAGTIYEQYF
CDR3nt: TGTGCCAGCAGTTTAAGGGATGGGGCAGGGACCATCTACGAGCAGTACTTC

d_gene: TRBD2
v_gene: TRBV20-1
j_gene: TRBJ2-5
abundance: many
CDR3aa: CSARGSSGSPWDSETQYF
CDR3nt: TGCAGTGCTAGAGGGAGTAGCGGGAGCCCATGGGACTCGGAGACCCAGTACTTC

d_gene: NA
v_gene: TRBV5-1
j_gene: TRBJ2-7
abundance: NA
CDR3aa: CASSFFPGAYEQYF
CDR3nt: TGCGCCAGCAGCTTCTTTCCGGGGGCCTACGAGCAGTACTTC

d_gene: TRBD1
v_gene: TRBV15
j_gene: TRBJ1-1
abundance: NA
CDR3aa: CATSSRTGGTEAFF
CDR3nt: TGTGCCACCAGCTCCCGGACAGGAGGAACTGAAGCTTTCTTT

d_gene: NA
v_gene: TRBV2
j_gene: TRBJ2-5
abundance: NA
CDR3aa: CASSEARVEETQYF
CDR3nt: TGTGCCAGCAGTGAAGCCAGGGTGGAAGAGACCCAGTACTTC

d_gene: NA
v_gene: TRBV7-7
j_gene: TRBJ1-5
abundance: once
CDR3aa: CASSLRERADSNQPQHF
CDR3nt: TGTGCTAGCAGCCTACGGGAGCGGGCTGATAGCAATCAGCCCCAGCATTTT

d_gene: NA
v_gene: TRBV12-3/TRBV12-4
j_gene: TRBJ2-7
abundance: many
CDR3aa: CASSPTPQGSYEQYF
CDR3nt: TGTGCCAGCAGCCCTACCCCACAGGGCTCCTACGAGCAGTACTTC

d_gene: TRBD1
v_gene: TRBV27
j_gene: TRBJ1-1
abundance: many
CDR3aa: CAIRRQGAPTEAFF
CDR3nt: TGTGCCATCCGGCGACAGGGTGCGCCCACTGAAGCTTTCTTT

d_gene: NA
v_gene: TRBV9
j_gene: TRBJ1-2
abundance: few
CDR3aa: CASNPTEIYGYTF
CDR3nt: TGTGCCAGCAACCCGACAGAAATCTATGGCTACACCTTC

d_gene: NA
v_gene: TRBV6-2/TRBV6-3
j_gene: TRBJ1-5
abundance: many
CDR3aa: CASSQHADSNQPQHF
CDR3nt: TGTGCCAGCAGTCAGCATGCAGATAGCAATCAGCCCCAGCATTTT

d_gene: NA
v_gene: TRBV18
j_gene: TRBJ1-2
abundance: NA
CDR3aa: CASSPRLRGYGYTF
CDR3nt: TGTGCCAGCTCACCACGGTTGCGGGGCTATGGCTACACCTTC

d_gene: NA
v_gene: TRBV12-3/TRBV12-4
j_gene: TRBJ1-3
abundance: many
CDR3aa: CASSLGTLGNTIYF
CDR3nt: TGTGCCAGCAGTTTAGGGACTCTTGGAAACACCATATATTTT

d_gene: TRBD2
v_gene: TRBV29-1
j_gene: TRBJ2-2
abundance: many
CDR3aa: CSVGGLAGVTGELFF
CDR3nt: TGCAGCGTTGGAGGACTAGCGGGAGTTACCGGGGAGCTGTTTTTT

d_gene: NA
v_gene: TRBV20-1
j_gene: TRBJ2-7
abundance: many
CDR3aa: CSARASGHGGDSYEQYF
CDR3nt: TGCAGTGCTAGAGCTTCAGGACACGGGGGAGACTCCTACGAGCAGTACTTC

d_gene: NA
v_gene: TRBV6-2/TRBV6-3
j_gene: TRBJ1-5
abundance: few
CDR3aa: CASTVLGRDNQPQHF
CDR3nt: TGTGCCAGCACTGTCTTGGGAAGGGACAATCAGCCCCAGCATTTT

d_gene: NA
v_gene: TRBV5-1
j_gene: TRBJ1-5
abundance: many
CDR3aa: CASSLEAGNQPQHF
CDR3nt: TGCGCCAGCAGCTTGGAGGCTGGCAATCAGCCCCAGCATTTT

d_gene: NA
v_gene: TRBV7-3
j_gene: TRBJ2-2
abundance: many
CDR3aa: CASSYKARVDGELFF
CDR3nt: TGTGCCAGCAGTTATAAGGCCAGGGTCGACGGGGAGCTGTTTTTT

d_gene: NA
v_gene: TRBV27
j_gene: TRBJ1-2
abundance: NA
CDR3aa: CASSLSPGVLYGYTF
CDR3nt: TGTGCCAGCAGTTTATCTCCCGGGGTTTTGTATGGCTACACCTTC

d_gene: NA
v_gene: TRBV6-2/TRBV6-3
j_gene: TRBJ1-6
abundance: many
CDR3aa: CASSYSLLGLSNSPLHF
CDR3nt: TGTGCCAGCAGTTACTCGCTACTGGGACTCTCGAATTCACCCCTCCACTTT

d_gene: TRBD1
v_gene: TRBV28
j_gene: TRBJ1-6
abundance: once
CDR3aa: CASSLGQLLGSPLHF
CDR3nt: TGTGCCAGCAGCCTGGGACAGCTTCTAGGTTCACCCCTCCACTTT

d_gene: NA
v_gene: TRBV20-1
j_gene: TRBJ1-2
abundance: many
CDR3aa: CSPMGDRNGYTF
CDR3nt: TGCAGCCCCATGGGCGACAGAAATGGCTACACCTTC

d_gene: NA
v_gene: TRBV6-5
j_gene: TRBJ2-5
abundance: many
CDR3aa: CASSTIQASVYQETQYF
CDR3nt: TGTGCCAGCAGTACGATTCAGGCTAGCGTGTACCAAGAGACCCAGTACTTC

d_gene: NA
v_gene: TRBV19
j_gene: TRBJ1-2
abundance: many
CDR3aa: CASSSFGTVSGYTF
CDR3nt: TGTGCCAGTAGTTCCTTCGGGACGGTCTCGGGCTACACCTTC

d_gene: TRBD1
v_gene: TRBV20-1
j_gene: TRBJ2-4
abundance: many
CDR3aa: CSARPGTGGRAAKNIQYF
CDR3nt: TGCAGTGCTAGACCCGGGACAGGGGGCCGGGCGGCCAAAAACATTCAGTACTTC

d_gene: NA
v_gene: TRBV28
j_gene: TRBJ1-1
abundance: NA
CDR3aa: CASSPGPGGAEAFF
CDR3nt: TGTGCCAGCAGTCCAGGACCCGGAGGTGCTGAAGCTTTCTTT

d_gene: TRBD2
v_gene: TRBV7-6
j_gene: TRBJ2-7
abundance: many
CDR3aa: CASSPMIRLAGFHEQYF
CDR3nt: TGTGCCAGCAGCCCAATGATTCGACTAGCGGGATTCCACGAGCAGTACTTC

d_gene: NA
v_gene: TRBV20-1
j_gene: TRBJ2-2
abundance: NA
CDR3aa: CSASLGRTGELFF
CDR3nt: TGCAGTGCTAGCCTAGGAAGGACCGGGGAGCTGTTTTTT

d_gene: NA
v_gene: TRBV7-9
j_gene: TRBJ2-7
abundance: many
CDR3aa: CASSLGGQLRDEQYF
CDR3nt: TGTGCCAGCAGCTTAGGTGGACAACTGAGAGACGAGCAGTACTTC

d_gene: TRBD1
v_gene: TRBV5-5
j_gene: TRBJ2-7
abundance: many
CDR3aa: CASSFGTGLYEQYF
CDR3nt: TGTGCCAGCAGCTTCGGGACAGGGCTATACGAGCAGTACTTC

d_gene: NA
v_gene: TRBV27
j_gene: TRBJ1-2
abundance: many
CDR3aa: CASRAQGRYGYTF
CDR3nt: TGTGCCAGCAGAGCCCAGGGGCGCTATGGCTACACCTTC

d_gene: NA
v_gene: TRBV7-9
j_gene: TRBJ2-7
abundance: many
CDR3aa: CASSLAAAGYEQYF
CDR3nt: TGTGCCAGCAGCTTAGCAGCGGCGGGGTACGAGCAGTACTTC

d_gene: NA
v_gene: TRBV10-3
j_gene: TRBJ2-7
abundance: NA
CDR3aa: CVIKGSINYEQYF
CDR3nt: TGTGTCATCAAGGGATCCATTAACTACGAGCAGTACTTC

d_gene: NA
v_gene: TRBV6-1
j_gene: TRBJ2-2
abundance: few
CDR3aa: CASSANDGGTGELFF
CDR3nt: TGTGCCAGCAGTGCGAACGATGGGGGCACCGGGGAGCTGTTTTTT

d_gene: NA
v_gene: TRBV9
j_gene: TRBJ2-7
abundance: many
CDR3aa: CASSETVVAYEQYF
CDR3nt: TGTGCCAGCAGCGAGACGGTGGTTGCCTACGAGCAGTACTTC

d_gene: TRBD2
v_gene: TRBV5-5
j_gene: TRBJ2-7
abundance: many
CDR3aa: CASSFLAGGNEQYF
CDR3nt: TGTGCCAGCAGCTTCCTAGCGGGAGGTAACGAGCAGTACTTC

d_gene: NA
v_gene: TRBV30
j_gene: TRBJ2-2
abundance: few
CDR3aa: CAWRTQDTGELFF
CDR3nt: TGTGCCTGGAGGACACAGGACACCGGGGAGCTGTTTTTT

d_gene: NA
v_gene: TRBV6-5
j_gene: TRBJ2-5
abundance: NA
CDR3aa: CASSYSQGGWETQYF
CDR3nt: TGTGCCAGCAGTTACTCGCAAGGCGGTTGGGAGACCCAGTACTTC

d_gene: NA
v_gene: TRBV30
j_gene: TRBJ2-2
abundance: many
CDR3aa: CAWSRTNTGELFF
CDR3nt: TGTGCCTGGAGTAGGACGAACACCGGGGAGCTGTTTTTT

d_gene: NA
v_gene: TRBV28
j_gene: TRBJ1-5
abundance: many
CDR3aa: CASSLGTPGNQPQHF
CDR3nt: TGTGCCAGCAGTTTAGGGACTCCGGGCAATCAGCCCCAGCATTTT

d_gene: TRBD2
v_gene: TRBV7-3
j_gene: TRBJ2-5
abundance: many
CDR3aa: CASSLIFGLAGGRQETQYF
CDR3nt: TGTGCCAGCAGCTTAATTTTCGGACTAGCGGGAGGTCGACAAGAGACCCAGTACTTC

d_gene: TRBD1
v_gene: TRBV10-3
j_gene: TRBJ1-2
abundance: NA
CDR3aa: CAIRAEGTGYDGYTF
CDR3nt: TGTGCCATCAGGGCCGAGGGGACAGGGTACGATGGCTACACCTTC

d_gene: TRBD1
v_gene: TRBV4-1
j_gene: TRBJ2-7
abundance: NA
CDR3aa: CASSRLQGAEYEQYF
CDR3nt: TGCGCCAGCAGCCGCCTACAGGGGGCAGAGTACGAGCAGTACTTC

d_gene: NA
v_gene: TRBV19
j_gene: TRBJ2-7
abundance: few
CDR3aa: CASSLDVRGSYEQYF
CDR3nt: TGTGCCAGTAGCCTTGATGTGAGGGGCTCCTACGAGCAGTACTTC